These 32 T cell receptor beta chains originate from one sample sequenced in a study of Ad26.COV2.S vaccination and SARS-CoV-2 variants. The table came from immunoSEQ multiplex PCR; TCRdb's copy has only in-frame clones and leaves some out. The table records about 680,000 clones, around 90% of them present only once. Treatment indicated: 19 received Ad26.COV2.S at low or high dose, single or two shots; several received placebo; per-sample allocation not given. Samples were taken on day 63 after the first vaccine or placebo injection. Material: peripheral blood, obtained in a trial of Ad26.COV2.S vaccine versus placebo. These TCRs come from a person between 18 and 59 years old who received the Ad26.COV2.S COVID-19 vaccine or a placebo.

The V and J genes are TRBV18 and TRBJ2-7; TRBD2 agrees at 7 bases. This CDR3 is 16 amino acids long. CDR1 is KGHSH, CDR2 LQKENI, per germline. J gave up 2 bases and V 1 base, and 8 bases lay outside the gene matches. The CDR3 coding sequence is TGTGCCAGCTCACCACTCGTGGGAGGGACCACCTACGAGCAGTACTTC. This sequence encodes CASSPLVGGTTYEQYF.

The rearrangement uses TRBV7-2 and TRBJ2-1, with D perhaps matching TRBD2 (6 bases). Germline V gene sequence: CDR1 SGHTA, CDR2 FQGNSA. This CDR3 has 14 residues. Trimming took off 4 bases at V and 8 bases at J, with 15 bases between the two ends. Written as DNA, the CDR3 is TGTGCCAGCAGCTCCCGTAGCGGATGGGATGAGCAGTTCTTC. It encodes CASSSRSGWDEQFF.

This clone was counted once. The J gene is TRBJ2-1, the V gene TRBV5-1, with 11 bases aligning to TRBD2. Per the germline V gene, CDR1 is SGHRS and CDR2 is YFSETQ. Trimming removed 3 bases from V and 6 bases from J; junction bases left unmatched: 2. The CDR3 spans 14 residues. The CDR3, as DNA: TGCGCCAGCAGCTCCGGGACTAGCGGCAATGAGCAGTTCTTC. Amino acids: CASSSGTSGNEQFF. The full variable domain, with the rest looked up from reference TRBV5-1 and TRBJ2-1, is KAGVTQTPRYLIKTRGQQVTLSCSPISGHRSVSWYQQTPGQGLQFLFEYFSETQRNKGNFPGRFSGRQFSNSRSEMNVSTLELGDSALYLCASSSGTSGNEQFFGPGTRLTVL.

The CDR3 DNA is TGTGCCAGCAGTAGCAGGGGTAATTCACCCCTCCACTTT. This codes for CASSSRGNSPLHF. The chain has TRBV6-5 and TRBJ1-6, with D possibly being TRBD1 (6 bases). Trimming shortened V by 5 bases and J by 6 bases, and 8 bases separated the two germline ends. Germline assignment: CDR1 MNHEY and CDR2 SVGAGI. The CDR3 extends over 13 amino acids.

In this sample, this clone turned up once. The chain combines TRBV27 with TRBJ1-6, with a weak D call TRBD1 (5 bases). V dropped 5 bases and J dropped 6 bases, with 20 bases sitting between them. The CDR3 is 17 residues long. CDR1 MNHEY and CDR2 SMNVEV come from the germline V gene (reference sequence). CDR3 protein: CASSPSIWGRTNSPLHF. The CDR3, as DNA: TGTGCCAGCAGTCCCTCCATTTGGGGCCGCACTAATTCACCCCTCCACTTT.

The CDR3: CAISLAGPWDEQFF. The CDR3, as DNA: TGTGCCATCAGTCTAGCGGGGCCCTGGGATGAGCAGTTCTTC. This rearrangement joins TRBV10-3 to TRBJ2-1; 9 bases map to TRBD2. The ends lost 5 bases at V and 8 bases at J; junction bases unmatched: 7. The CDR3 has 14 residues. Germline V gene data show CDR1 as ENHRY and CDR2 as SYGVKD.

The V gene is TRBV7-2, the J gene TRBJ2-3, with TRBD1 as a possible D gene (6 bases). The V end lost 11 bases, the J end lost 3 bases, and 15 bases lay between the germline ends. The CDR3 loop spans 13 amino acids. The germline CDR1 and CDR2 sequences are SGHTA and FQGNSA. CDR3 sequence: CAENRVGTDTQYF. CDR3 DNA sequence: TGTGCCGAAAACAGGGTAGGGACAGATACGCAGTATTTT.

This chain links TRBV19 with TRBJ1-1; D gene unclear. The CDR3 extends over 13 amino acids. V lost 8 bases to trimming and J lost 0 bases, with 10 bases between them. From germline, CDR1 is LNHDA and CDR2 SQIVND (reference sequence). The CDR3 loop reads CASGRLLNTEAFF. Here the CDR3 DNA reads TGTGCCAGTGGGAGACTTCTGAACACTGAAGCTTTCTTT.

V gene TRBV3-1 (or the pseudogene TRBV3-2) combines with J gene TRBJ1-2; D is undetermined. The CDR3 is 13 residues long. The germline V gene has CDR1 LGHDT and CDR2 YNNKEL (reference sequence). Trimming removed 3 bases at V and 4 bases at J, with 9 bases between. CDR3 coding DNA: TGTGCCAGCAGCCATACCGGGAGCTATGGCTACACCTTC. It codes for CASSHTGSYGYTF.

The DNA of the CDR3 is TGCGCCAGCAGTTTTAGGCGAGACGAGACCCAGTACTTC. As protein: CASSFRRDETQYF. This chain connects TRBV5-1 to TRBJ2-5; D is uncertain. Trimming pared 5 bases from V and 5 bases from J, leaving 13 bases between. The CDR3 is 13 amino acids. The germline CDR1 and CDR2 sequences are SGHRS and YFSETQ.

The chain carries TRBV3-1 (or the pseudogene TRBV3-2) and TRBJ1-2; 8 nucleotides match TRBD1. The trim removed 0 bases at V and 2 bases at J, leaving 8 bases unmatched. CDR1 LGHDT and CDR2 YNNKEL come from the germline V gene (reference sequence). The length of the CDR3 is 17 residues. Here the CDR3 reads CASSQDAGGANNYGYTF. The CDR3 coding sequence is TGTGCCAGCAGCCAAGATGCAGGGGGCGCGAACAACTATGGCTACACCTTC.

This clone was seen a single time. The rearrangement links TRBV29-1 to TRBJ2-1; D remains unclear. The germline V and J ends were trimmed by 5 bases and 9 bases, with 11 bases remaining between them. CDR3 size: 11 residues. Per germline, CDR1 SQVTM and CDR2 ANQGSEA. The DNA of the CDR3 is TGCAGCGTTCAAGGCGGCGGTGAGCAGTTCTTC. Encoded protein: CSVQGGGEQFF.

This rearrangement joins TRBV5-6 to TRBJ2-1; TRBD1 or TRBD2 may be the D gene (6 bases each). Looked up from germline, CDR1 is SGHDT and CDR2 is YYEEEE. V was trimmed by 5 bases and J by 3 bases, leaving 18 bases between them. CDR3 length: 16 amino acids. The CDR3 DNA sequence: TGTGCCAGCAGGCCCACTACGGGGGCAAACTACAATGAGCAGTTCTTC. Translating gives CASRPTTGANYNEQFF.

CDR3 sequence: CASSQAISRGQDTQYF. CDR3 in DNA: TGCGCCAGCAGCCAAGCGATATCCAGGGGCCAGGATACGCAGTATTTT. The rearrangement joins TRBV4-3 to TRBJ2-3; D might be TRBD1 (6 bases). The CDR3 covers 16 residues. V lost 1 base, J lost 6 bases, and 17 bases lay in between. The germline V gene encodes CDR1 LGHNA and CDR2 YSLEER.

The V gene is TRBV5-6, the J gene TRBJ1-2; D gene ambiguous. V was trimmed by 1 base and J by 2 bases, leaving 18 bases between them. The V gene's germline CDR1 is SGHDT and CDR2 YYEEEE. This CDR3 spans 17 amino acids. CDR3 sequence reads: CASSLRTWYLSNYGYTF. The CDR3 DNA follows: TGTGCCAGCAGCTTGAGGACTTGGTACCTCTCCAACTATGGCTACACCTTC.

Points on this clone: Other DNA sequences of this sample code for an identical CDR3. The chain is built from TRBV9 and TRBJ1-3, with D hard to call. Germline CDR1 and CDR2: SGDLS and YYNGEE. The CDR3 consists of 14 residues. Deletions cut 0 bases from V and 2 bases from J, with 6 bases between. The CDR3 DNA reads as TGTGCCAGCAGCGTAGGGGGAGCTGGAAACACCATATATTTT. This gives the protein CASSVGGAGNTIYF.

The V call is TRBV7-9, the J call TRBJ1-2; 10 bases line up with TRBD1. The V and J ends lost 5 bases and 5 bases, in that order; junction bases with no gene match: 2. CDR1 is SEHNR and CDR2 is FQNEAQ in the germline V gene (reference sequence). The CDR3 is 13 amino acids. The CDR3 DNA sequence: TGTGCCAGCAGCAAGGGACAGGGGTATGGCTACACCTTC. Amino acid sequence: CASSKGQGYGYTF.

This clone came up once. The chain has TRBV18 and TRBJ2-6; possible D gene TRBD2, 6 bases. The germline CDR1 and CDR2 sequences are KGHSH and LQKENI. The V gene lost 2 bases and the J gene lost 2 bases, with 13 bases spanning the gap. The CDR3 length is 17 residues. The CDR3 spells CASSPVGGEAGANVLTF. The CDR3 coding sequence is TGTGCCAGCTCACCAGTCGGCGGGGAGGCTGGGGCCAACGTCCTGACTTTC.

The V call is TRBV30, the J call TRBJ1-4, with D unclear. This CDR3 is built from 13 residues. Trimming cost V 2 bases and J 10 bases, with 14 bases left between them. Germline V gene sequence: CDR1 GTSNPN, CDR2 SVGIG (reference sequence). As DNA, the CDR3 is TGTGCCTGGAGTCAGGAGTCCGCGGGAAAACTGTTTTTT. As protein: CAWSQESAGKLFF. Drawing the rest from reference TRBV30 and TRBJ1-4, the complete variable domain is SQTIHQWPATLVQPVGSPLSLECTVEGTSNPNLYWYRQAAGRGLQLLFYSVGIGQISSEVPQNLSASRPQDRQFILSSKKLLLSDSGFYLCAWSQESAGKLFFGSGTQLSVL.

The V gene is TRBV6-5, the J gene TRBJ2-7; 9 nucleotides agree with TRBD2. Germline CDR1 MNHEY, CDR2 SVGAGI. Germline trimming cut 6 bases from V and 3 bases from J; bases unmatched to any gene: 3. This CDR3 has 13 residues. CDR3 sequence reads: CASRGLAYYEQYF. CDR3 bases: TGTGCCAGCAGGGGACTAGCATACTACGAGCAGTACTTC.

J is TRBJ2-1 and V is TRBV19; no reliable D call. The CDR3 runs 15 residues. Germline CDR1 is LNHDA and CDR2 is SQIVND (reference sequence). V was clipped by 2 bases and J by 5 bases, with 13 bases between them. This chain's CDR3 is CASSIQTSINNEQFF. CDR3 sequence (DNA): TGTGCCAGTAGTATACAAACCTCCATAAACAATGAGCAGTTCTTC.

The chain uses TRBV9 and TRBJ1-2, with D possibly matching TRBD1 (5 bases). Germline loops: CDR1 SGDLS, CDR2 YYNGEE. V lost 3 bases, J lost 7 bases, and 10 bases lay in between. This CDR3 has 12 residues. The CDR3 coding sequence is TGTGCCAGCAGCGCGATCAGGGTTGGCTACACCTTC. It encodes CASSAIRVGYTF.

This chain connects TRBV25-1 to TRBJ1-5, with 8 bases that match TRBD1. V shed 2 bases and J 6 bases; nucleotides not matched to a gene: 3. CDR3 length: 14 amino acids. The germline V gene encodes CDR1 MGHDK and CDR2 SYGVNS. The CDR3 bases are TGTGCCAGCAGTGAACAGGGGGCGGTTCAGCCCCAGCATTTT. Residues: CASSEQGAVQPQHF. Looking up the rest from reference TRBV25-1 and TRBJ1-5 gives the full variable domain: EADIYQTPRYLVIGTGKKITLECSQTMGHDKMYWYQQDPGMELHLIHYSYGVNSTEKGDLSSESTVSRIRTEHFPLTLESARPSHTSQYLCASSEQGAVQPQHFGDGTRLSIL.

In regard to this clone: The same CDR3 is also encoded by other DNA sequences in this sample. The CDR3 region is CASSPGQGYGYTF. DNA of the CDR3: TGCGCCAGCAGCCCCGGACAGGGTTATGGCTACACCTTC. J is TRBJ1-2 and V is TRBV5-1, with 8 bases matching TRBD1. The germline V gene has CDR1 SGHRS and CDR2 YFSETQ. The CDR3 contains 13 residues. After removal of 4 bases from V and 5 bases from J, the junction contained 4 bases not matched to a gene. Drawing the rest from reference TRBV5-1 and TRBJ1-2, the complete variable domain is KAGVTQTPRYLIKTRGQQVTLSCSPISGHRSVSWYQQTPGQGLQFLFEYFSETQRNKGNFPGRFSGRQFSNSRSEMNVSTLELGDSALYLCASSPGQGYGYTFGSGTRLTVV.

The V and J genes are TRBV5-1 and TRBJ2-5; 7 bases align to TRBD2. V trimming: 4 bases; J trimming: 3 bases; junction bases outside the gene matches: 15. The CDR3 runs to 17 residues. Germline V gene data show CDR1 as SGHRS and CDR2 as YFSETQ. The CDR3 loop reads CASSDPKSAGVKETQYF. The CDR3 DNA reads TGCGCCAGCAGCGACCCCAAATCCGCGGGGGTTAAAGAGACCCAGTACTTC. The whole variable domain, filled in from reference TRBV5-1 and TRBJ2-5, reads KAGVTQTPRYLIKTRGQQVTLSCSPISGHRSVSWYQQTPGQGLQFLFEYFSETQRNKGNFPGRFSGRQFSNSRSEMNVSTLELGDSALYLCASSDPKSAGVKETQYFGPGTRLLVL.

The CDR3 spells CASSPLRGQAGLGRKLFF. Written as DNA, the CDR3 is TGTGCCAGCAGCCCCCTCCGGGGCCAGGCGGGATTAGGTCGGAAACTGTTTTTT. The J gene is TRBJ1-4, the V gene TRBV2; D perhaps matches TRBD1 (5 bases). Trimming cost V 6 bases and J 11 bases, with 31 bases left between them. Germline loops: CDR1 SNHLY, CDR2 FYNNEI. The CDR3 covers 18 residues.

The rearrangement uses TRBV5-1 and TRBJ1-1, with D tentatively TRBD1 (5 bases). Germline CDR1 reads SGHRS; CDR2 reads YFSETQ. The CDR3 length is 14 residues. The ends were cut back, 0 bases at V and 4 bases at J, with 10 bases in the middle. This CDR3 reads CASSLGGVGTEAFF. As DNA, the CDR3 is TGCGCCAGCAGCTTGGGAGGGGTGGGCACTGAAGCTTTCTTT.

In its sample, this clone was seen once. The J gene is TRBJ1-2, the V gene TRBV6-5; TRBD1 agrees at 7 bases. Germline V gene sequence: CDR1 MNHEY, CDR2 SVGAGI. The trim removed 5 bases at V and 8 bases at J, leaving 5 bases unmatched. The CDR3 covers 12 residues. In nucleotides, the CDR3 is TGTGCCAGCAGTCTGACAGGGAACGGCTACACCTTC. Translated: CASSLTGNGYTF.

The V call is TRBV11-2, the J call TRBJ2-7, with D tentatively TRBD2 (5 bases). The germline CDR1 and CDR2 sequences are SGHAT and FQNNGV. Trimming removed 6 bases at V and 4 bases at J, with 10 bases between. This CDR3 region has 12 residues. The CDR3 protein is CASSRDYYEQYF. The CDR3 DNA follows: TGTGCCAGCAGTAGAGACTATTACGAGCAGTACTTC.

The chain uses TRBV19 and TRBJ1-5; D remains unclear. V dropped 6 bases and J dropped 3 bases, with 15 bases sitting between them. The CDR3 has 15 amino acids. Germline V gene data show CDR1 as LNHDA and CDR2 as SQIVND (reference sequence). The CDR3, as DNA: TGTGCCAGTAGGTCAGCGCAGGAATTCAATCAGCCCCAGCATTTT. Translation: CASRSAQEFNQPQHF.

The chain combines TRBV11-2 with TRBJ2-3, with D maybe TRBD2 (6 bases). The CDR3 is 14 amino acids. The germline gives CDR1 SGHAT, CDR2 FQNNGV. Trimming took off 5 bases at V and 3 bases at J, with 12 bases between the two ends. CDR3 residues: CASSAGSWTDTQYF. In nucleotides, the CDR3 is TGTGCCAGCAGCGCGGGGTCGTGGACAGATACGCAGTATTTT.

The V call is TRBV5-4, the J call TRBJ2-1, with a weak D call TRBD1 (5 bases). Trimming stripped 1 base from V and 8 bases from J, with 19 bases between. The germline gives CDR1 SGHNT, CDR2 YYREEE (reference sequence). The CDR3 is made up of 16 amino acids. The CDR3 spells CASSLWGGASLDEQFF. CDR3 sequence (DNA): TGTGCCAGCAGCTTGTGGGGTGGGGCTAGTTTGGATGAGCAGTTCTTC. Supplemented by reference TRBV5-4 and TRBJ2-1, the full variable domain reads ETGVTQSPTHLIKTRGQQVTLRCSSQSGHNTVSWYQQALGQGPQFIFQYYREEENGRGNFPPRFSGLQFPNYSSELNVNALELDDSALYLCASSLWGGASLDEQFFGPGTRLTVL.